This TCR beta chain was sequenced during a study of control samples from healthy donors and cancer patients. The protocol was immunoSEQ multiplex PCR, while the TCRdb copy is restricted to in-frame clones and leaves out a portion. Here the sample spans about 55,000 clones, 90% to 97% being singletons. This CDR3 has 14 residues. Between the trimmed V and J ends, which lost 5 bases and 2 bases, there was a span of 13 bases. The germline gives CDR1 SEHNR, CDR2 FQNEAQ (reference sequence). The chain recombines TRBV7-9 with TRBJ2-7; D unresolved. Sequenced input: blood. This clonotype originated in a woman between 18 and 29 years old in good health. The CDR3 protein is CASSQVMATYEQYF. CDR3 DNA: TGTGCCAGCAGCCAGGTCATGGCCACCTACGAGCAGTACTTC.